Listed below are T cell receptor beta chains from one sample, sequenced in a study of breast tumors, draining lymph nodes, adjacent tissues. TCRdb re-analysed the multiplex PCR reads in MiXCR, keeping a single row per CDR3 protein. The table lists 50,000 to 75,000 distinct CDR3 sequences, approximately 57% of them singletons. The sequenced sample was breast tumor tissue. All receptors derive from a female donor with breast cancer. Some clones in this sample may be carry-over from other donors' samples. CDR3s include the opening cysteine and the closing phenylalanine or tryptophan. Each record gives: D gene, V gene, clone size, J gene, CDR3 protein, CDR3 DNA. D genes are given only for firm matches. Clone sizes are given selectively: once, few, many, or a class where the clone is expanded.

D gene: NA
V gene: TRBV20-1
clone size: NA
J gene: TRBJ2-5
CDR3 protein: CSASGLMRQETQYF
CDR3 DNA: TGCAGTGCTAGTGGACTTATGCGGCAAGAGACCCAGTACTTC

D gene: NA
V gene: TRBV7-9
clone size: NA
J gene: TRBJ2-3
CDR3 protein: CASSSTTDTQYF
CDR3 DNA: TGTGCCAGCAGCTCGACCACAGATACGCAGTATTTT

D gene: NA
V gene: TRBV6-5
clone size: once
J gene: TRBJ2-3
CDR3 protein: CASSRSGTDTQYF
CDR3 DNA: TGTGCCAGCAGCCGCTCCGGTACAGATACGCAGTATTTT

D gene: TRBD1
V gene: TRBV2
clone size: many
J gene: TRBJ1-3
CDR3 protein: CASSRQGTGNTIYF
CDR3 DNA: TGTGCCAGCAGTAGACAGGGGACTGGAAACACCATATATTTT

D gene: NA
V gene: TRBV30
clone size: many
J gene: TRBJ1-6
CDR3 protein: CAWSVAGTPNSPLHF
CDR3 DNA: TGTGCCTGGAGTGTCGCCGGGACACCGAATTCACCCCTCCACTTT

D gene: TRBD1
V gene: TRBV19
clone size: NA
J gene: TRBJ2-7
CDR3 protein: CASSDRDSSYEQYF
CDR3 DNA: TGTGCCAGTAGCGACCGGGACAGTTCCTACGAGCAGTACTTC

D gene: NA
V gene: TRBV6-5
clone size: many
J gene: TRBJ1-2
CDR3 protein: CASSSEATLNYGYTF
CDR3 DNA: TGTGCCAGCAGCAGCGAGGCAACTCTTAACTATGGCTACACCTTC

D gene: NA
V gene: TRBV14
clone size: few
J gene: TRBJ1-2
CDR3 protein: CASSQDWGGNSLYGYTF
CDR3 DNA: TGTGCCAGCAGCCAAGATTGGGGTGGGAACTCCCTCTATGGTTACACCTTC

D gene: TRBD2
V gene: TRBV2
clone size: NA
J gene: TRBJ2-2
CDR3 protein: CASSVERDHTGELFF
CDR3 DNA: TGTGCCAGCAGTGTCGAGCGGGATCACACCGGGGAGCTGTTTTTT

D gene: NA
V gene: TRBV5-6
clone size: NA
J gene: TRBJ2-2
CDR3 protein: CASTFFLPTGELFF
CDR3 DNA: TGTGCCAGCACCTTCTTTTTACCCACCGGGGAGCTGTTTTTT